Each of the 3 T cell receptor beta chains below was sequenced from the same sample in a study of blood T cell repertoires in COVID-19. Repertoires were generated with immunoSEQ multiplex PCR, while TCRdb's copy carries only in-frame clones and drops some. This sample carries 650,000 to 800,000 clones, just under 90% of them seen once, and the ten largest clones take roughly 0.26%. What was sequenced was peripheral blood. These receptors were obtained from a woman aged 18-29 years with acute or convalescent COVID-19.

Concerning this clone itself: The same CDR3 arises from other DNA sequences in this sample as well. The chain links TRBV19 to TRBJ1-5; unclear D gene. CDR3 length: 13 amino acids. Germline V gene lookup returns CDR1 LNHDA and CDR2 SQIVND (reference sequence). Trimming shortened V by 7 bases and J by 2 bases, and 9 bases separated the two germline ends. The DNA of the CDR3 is TGTGCCAGTAATGGTCAGGGCAATCAGCCCCAGCATTTT. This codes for CASNGQGNQPQHF.

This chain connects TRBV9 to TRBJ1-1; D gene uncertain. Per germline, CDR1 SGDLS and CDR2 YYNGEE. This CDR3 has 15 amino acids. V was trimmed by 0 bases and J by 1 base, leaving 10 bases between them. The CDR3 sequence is CASSVGSTRNTEAFF. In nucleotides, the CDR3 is TGTGCCAGCAGCGTAGGGTCGACTAGGAACACTGAAGCTTTCTTT.

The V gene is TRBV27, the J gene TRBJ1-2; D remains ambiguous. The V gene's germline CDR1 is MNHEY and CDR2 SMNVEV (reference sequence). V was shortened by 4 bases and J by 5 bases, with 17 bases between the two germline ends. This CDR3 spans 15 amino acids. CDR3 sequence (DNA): TGTGCCAGCAGTTACTCCAGTGACTCGGGGTATGGCTACACCTTC. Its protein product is CASSYSSDSGYGYTF.